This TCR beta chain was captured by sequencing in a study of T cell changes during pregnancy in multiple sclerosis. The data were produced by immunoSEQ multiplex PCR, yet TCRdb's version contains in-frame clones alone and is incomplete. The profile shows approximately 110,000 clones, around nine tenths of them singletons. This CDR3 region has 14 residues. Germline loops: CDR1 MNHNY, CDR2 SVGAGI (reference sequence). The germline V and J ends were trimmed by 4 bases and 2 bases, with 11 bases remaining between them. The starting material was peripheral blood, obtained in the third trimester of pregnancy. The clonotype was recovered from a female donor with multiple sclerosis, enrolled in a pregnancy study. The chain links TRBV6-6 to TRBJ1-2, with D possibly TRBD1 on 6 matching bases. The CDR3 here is CASSSLRGNYGYTF. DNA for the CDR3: TGTGCCAGCAGTTCATTAAGGGGGAACTATGGCTACACCTTC.